Shown below are 13 T cell receptor beta chains from a single sample sequenced in a study of T cell responses to AZD1222 COVID-19 vaccine. Method: immunoSEQ multiplex PCR; TCRdb's copy keeps in-frame clones and lacks some. The table has 100,000 or so clones, around nine tenths seen once; the top ten hold approximately 15%. Here the sequenced sample was peripheral blood, taken on day 0 of AZD1222 vaccination. These receptors originate from an adult in good health.

Only a few counts were recorded for this clone. Written as DNA, the CDR3 is TGTGCCAGCAGTTACTCGATCGGAATGAACACTGAAGCTTTCTTT. Protein: CASSYSIGMNTEAFF. The chain joins TRBV6-5 to TRBJ1-1; D unclear. CDR1 and CDR2 (germline): MNHEY, SVGAGI. The germline V and J ends were trimmed by 0 bases and 0 bases, with 8 bases remaining between them. The CDR3 covers 15 residues.

The chain uses TRBV5-1 and TRBJ1-2; no reliable D call. The CDR3 consists of 14 residues. In germline, CDR1 is SGHRS, CDR2 YFSETQ. Trimming took 3 bases from V and 3 from J, leaving 12 bases between them. The CDR3 DNA reads TGCGCCAGCAGCTCCCAGAGCGCCGACTATGGCTACACCTTC. This gives the protein CASSSQSADYGYTF.

The CDR3 DNA is TGTGCCACCAGCAGACAAGACAGGGGTTGGACCTTC. Protein: CATSRQDRGWTF. This rearrangement joins TRBV15 to TRBJ1-2; 8 positions agree with TRBD1. The CDR3 sequence is 12 residues long. The ends lost 2 bases at V and 14 bases at J; junction bases unmatched: 7. Germline-derived CDR1 and CDR2 are LNHNV and YYDKDF (reference sequence).

The gene calls are TRBV20-1 and TRBJ2-1; tentatively, D is TRBD1 (6 bases). Germline values: CDR1 DFQATT, CDR2 SNEGSKA (reference sequence). The germline V and J ends were trimmed by 6 bases and 6 bases, with 9 bases remaining between them. This CDR3 is 11 amino acids long. CDR3 protein: CSAKQGNEQFF. The CDR3, as DNA: TGCAGTGCCAAACAGGGCAATGAGCAGTTCTTC.

The genes are TRBV11-1 and TRBJ1-1; possible D gene TRBD1, 6 bases. This CDR3 has 13 residues. V was trimmed by 5 bases and J by 8 bases, leaving 15 bases between them. CDR1 is SGHAT, CDR2 FQDESV, per germline (reference sequence). The CDR3 nucleotides are TGTGCCAGCAGCCGAACAAGGACAGCGGAAGCTTTCTTT. This translates into CASSRTRTAEAFF.

Only one count was recorded for this clone. The genes are TRBV5-1 and TRBJ2-7, with D uncertain. The CDR3 has 15 residues. The V end was cut by 0 bases, the J end by 2 bases, with 12 bases between. Per the germline V gene, CDR1 is SGHRS and CDR2 is YFSETQ. CDR3 amino acids: CASSLAGHAPYEQYF. For the CDR3, the DNA is TGCGCCAGCAGCTTGGCCGGCCACGCACCCTACGAGCAGTACTTC.

V gene TRBV11-3 combines with J gene TRBJ2-1; 15 nucleotides align to TRBD2. CDR1 SGHNT and CDR2 YENEEA come from the germline V gene. The J segment lost 5 bases and the V segment lost 5 bases, leaving 7 bases of the junction unmatched. This CDR3 region has 17 residues. CDR3 in amino acids: CASSQGLAGGLDNEQFF. The CDR3 nucleotides read TGTGCCAGCAGCCAGGGACTAGCGGGAGGCCTAGACAATGAGCAGTTCTTC.

The gene calls are TRBV6-5 and TRBJ2-7; 9 positions agree with TRBD2. J was trimmed by 1 base and V by 6 bases; bases with no gene match: 1. The length of the CDR3 is 13 residues. Germline assignment: CDR1 MNHEY and CDR2 SVGAGI. CDR3 residues: CASSLAGSYEQYF. CDR3 nucleotides: TGTGCCAGCAGCCTAGCGGGATCCTACGAGCAGTACTTC.

The chain recombines TRBV19 with TRBJ1-3, with D unresolved. This CDR3 is 16 amino acids long. V dropped 6 bases and J dropped 0 bases, with 15 bases sitting between them. The germline CDR1 and CDR2 sequences are LNHDA and SQIVND (reference sequence). Here the CDR3 reads CASRYAGPSSGNTIYF. The CDR3 region has the DNA TGTGCCAGTAGATACGCCGGGCCTAGCTCTGGAAACACCATATATTTT.

The CDR3 region has the DNA TGCGCCAGCAGCCTGGGGCTGGGACAGGGGATTCCTAGCACAGATACGCAGTATTTT. It yields the protein CASSLGLGQGIPSTDTQYF. The chain couples TRBV4-1 to TRBJ2-3, with TRBD1 identical over 10 bases. J gave up 0 bases and V 4 bases, and 13 bases lay outside the gene matches. The germline V gene encodes CDR1 MGHRA and CDR2 YSYEKL. This CDR3 comprises 19 residues.

J is TRBJ1-4 and V is TRBV10-3; 9 bases agree with TRBD1. Unmatched junction bases numbered 5, after V lost 8 bases and J lost 4 bases. Per germline, CDR1 ENHRY and CDR2 SYGVKD. The CDR3 spans 14 residues. The DNA for the CDR3 is TGTGCCATCGGACAGGGGAATGGTAATGAAAAACTGTTTTTT. It codes for CAIGQGNGNEKLFF.

V usage is TRBV7-9 and J usage is TRBJ2-1; 7 positions agree with TRBD2. From germline, CDR1 is SEHNR and CDR2 FQNEAQ (reference sequence). CDR3 length equals 16 residues. The V and J ends lost 0 bases and 2 bases, in that order; junction bases with no gene match: 4. CDR3 nucleotide sequence: TGTGCCAGCAGCTTAGCCCTAGCGGAAACCTACAATGAGCAGTTCTTC. The encoded protein is CASSLALAETYNEQFF.

This clone has only a few counts. This chain connects TRBV29-1 to TRBJ2-7; 9 bases agree with TRBD1. Germline V gives CDR1 SQVTM, CDR2 ANQGSEA. The CDR3 is made up of 12 amino acids. V dropped 7 bases and J dropped 5; count of bases not matched to a gene: 6. This chain's CDR3 is CSATGGGHEQYF. CDR3 DNA sequence: TGCAGCGCGACAGGGGGTGGTCACGAGCAGTACTTC.